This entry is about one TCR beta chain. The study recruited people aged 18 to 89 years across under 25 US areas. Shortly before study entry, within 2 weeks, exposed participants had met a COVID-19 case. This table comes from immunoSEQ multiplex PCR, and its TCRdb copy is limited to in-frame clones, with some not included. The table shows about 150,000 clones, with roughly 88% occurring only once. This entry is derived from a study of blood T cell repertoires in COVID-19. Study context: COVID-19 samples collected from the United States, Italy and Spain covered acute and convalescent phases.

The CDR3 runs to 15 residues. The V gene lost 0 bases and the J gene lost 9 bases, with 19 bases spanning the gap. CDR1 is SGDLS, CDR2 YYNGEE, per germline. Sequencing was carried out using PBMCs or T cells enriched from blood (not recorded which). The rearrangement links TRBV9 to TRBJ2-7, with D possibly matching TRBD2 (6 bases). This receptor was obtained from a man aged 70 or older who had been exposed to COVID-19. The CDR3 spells CASSVDEGLLRGQYF. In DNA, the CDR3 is TGTGCCAGCAGCGTAGACGAGGGACTTCTACGAGGGCAGTACTTC.